Ten or more counts support the clone carrying this TCR beta chain. What it recognizes is unknown. Using unique molecular identifiers, the investigators prepared the TCRbeta library. TCRdb passed the PCR reads through MiXCR, listing each CDR3 protein once. The sample gives some 190,000 distinct CDR3 sequences, over 8.5% of which show up once; less than 15% is in the top ten. These data are taken from a study of T-cell reconstitution after alpha-beta-depleted transplantation in children. General study results and limits: A year had passed since transplant, and T-cell counts and diversity by then came mostly from newly produced T cells. There were reportedly several hundred expanded graft clones from which alpha-beta T cells came about two months after transplant.

Germline lookup yields CDR1 MNHEY and CDR2 SVGEGT. The CDR3 spans 16 residues. Trimming removed 7 bases from V and 0 bases from J; junction bases left unmatched: 11. This sequence joins TRBV6-2 or TRBV6-3 and TRBJ1-1; TRBD1 aligns across 7 bases. The TCR originated in a boy under 10 years old with acute myeloid leukemia, due to receive a stem cell transplant. The input for sequencing was PBMCs, taken before TCRalphabeta/CD19-depleted stem cell transplant. As DNA, the CDR3 is TGTGCCAGCAAGTGGGAACAGGGGACCATGAACACTGAAGCTTTCTTT. Translated, it gives CASKWEQGTMNTEAFF.